The 27 T cell receptor beta chains listed next were all sequenced from one sample in a study of TIL therapy for anti-PD-1-resistant metastatic lung cancer. As for time point: pre-treatment sample, taken before nivolumab and TIL therapy. Most excised metastases sampled were pleural nodules or supraclavicular lymph nodes. The libraries were made with immunoSEQ v3. The table came from immunoSEQ multiplex PCR; TCRdb's copy has only in-frame clones and leaves some out. This table holds approximately 27,000 clones, approximately 77% found once. The source was tumor tissue, collected at baseline. Every receptor here comes from a person aged 25-85 years with non-small cell lung cancer.

This clone was picked up a small number of times. V usage is TRBV6-5 and J usage is TRBJ2-7; 7 nucleotides align to TRBD2. Per germline, CDR1 MNHEY and CDR2 SVGAGI. The CDR3 length is 15 residues. Trimming removed 5 bases from V and 2 bases from J; junction bases left unmatched: 9. The CDR3 DNA is TGTGCCAGCAGTCGCGAGAGCGGGATAACCTACGAGCAGTACTTC. Residues: CASSRESGITYEQYF.

CDR3 DNA sequence: TGTGCCAGCAGCTTATCGGGCCAAAACACTGAAGCTTTCTTT. Its translation is CASSLSGQNTEAFF. The chain links TRBV7-3 to TRBJ1-1, with D hard to call. V was clipped by 2 bases and J by 2 bases, with 9 bases between them. CDR3 size: 14 residues. Germline values: CDR1 SGHTA, CDR2 FQGTGA.

The J gene is TRBJ2-6, the V gene TRBV7-3; no clear D gene. V lost 2 bases to trimming and J lost 2 bases, with 1 base between them. Germline V gene lookup returns CDR1 SGHTA and CDR2 FQGTGA. This CDR3 has 13 amino acids. CDR3: CASSLAGANVLTF. For the CDR3, the DNA is TGTGCCAGCAGCTTAGCTGGGGCCAACGTCCTGACTTTC.

This clone showed up just a few times. The V gene is TRBV6-6, the J gene TRBJ1-2; no firm D call. The CDR3 contains 12 residues. Trimming removed 6 bases at V and 4 bases at J, with 9 bases between. CDR1 MNHNY and CDR2 SVGAGI come from the germline V gene (reference sequence). Here the CDR3 DNA reads TGTGCCAGCAGGTCAAGGTCCTATGGCTACACCTTC. Residues: CASRSRSYGYTF.

V is TRBV6-1 and J is TRBJ2-1; possibly TRBD1 or TRBD2 for D (6 bases each). Germline CDR1 MNHNS, CDR2 SASEGT. V was shortened by 3 bases and J by 11 bases, with 20 bases between the two germline ends. The CDR3 loop spans 15 amino acids. CDR3 protein: CASSEGRGATMKQFF. The CDR3 nucleotides are TGTGCCAGCAGTGAGGGAAGGGGGGCTACAATGAAGCAGTTCTTC.

This clone was seen more than once but under ten times. The chain joins TRBV7-2 to TRBJ1-5; D ambiguous. The V gene lost 5 bases and the J gene lost 1 base, with 9 bases spanning the gap. Germline CDR1 is SGHTA and CDR2 is FQGNSA. CDR3 size: 14 residues. The CDR3 DNA reads TGTGCCAGCAGCCAGAGTGGAAGCAATCAGCCCCAGCATTTT. The encoded protein is CASSQSGSNQPQHF.

The genes are TRBV19 and TRBJ1-6; 9 bases are a match to TRBD1. Looked up from germline, CDR1 is LNHDA and CDR2 is SQIVND (reference sequence). Trimming cost V 4 bases and J 9 bases; bases outside gene matches: 10. The CDR3 is 16 residues long. The CDR3 sequence: CASSKDTGTGSSPLHF. DNA for the CDR3: TGTGCCAGTAGTAAAGATACCGGGACAGGGAGTTCACCCCTCCACTTT.

J is TRBJ2-7 and V is TRBV11-2; D perhaps matches TRBD1 (5 bases). V lost 1 base and J 2 bases, leaving 15 bases between the germline ends. The CDR3 is made up of 16 amino acids. Germline V lookup: CDR1 SGHAT, CDR2 FQNNGV. CDR3 sequence reads: CASSLGVRQGPYEQYF. The CDR3 coding sequence is TGTGCCAGCAGCTTAGGGGTCCGTCAGGGTCCCTACGAGCAGTACTTC.

The chain is built from TRBV29-1 and TRBJ1-4, with 9 positions matching TRBD1. The CDR3 has 14 residues. With V trimmed by 1 base and J by 7 bases, 4 bases remained unmatched. CDR1 is SQVTM, CDR2 ANQGSEA, per germline. The chain's CDR3 is CSVEATGGSEKLFF. Here the CDR3 DNA reads TGCAGCGTTGAAGCGACAGGGGGTAGTGAAAAACTGTTTTTT.

The V gene is TRBV6-1, the J gene TRBJ2-3, with 10 bases identical to TRBD2. V shed 1 base and J 2 bases; nucleotides not matched to a gene: 6. The CDR3 has 17 amino acids. Germline CDR1 and CDR2: MNHNS and SASEGT. CDR3 in DNA: TGTGCCAGCAGTGAAGTCCTAGCGGGGGTTAACACAGATACGCAGTATTTT. This translates into CASSEVLAGVNTDTQYF.

The chain has TRBV10-3 and TRBJ1-5; 12 bases map to TRBD1. The CDR3 is 17 residues long. J lost 7 bases, V lost 3 bases, and 10 bases had no gene match. Germline loops: CDR1 ENHRY, CDR2 SYGVKD. This CDR3 is CAISERGQGASRQPQHF. DNA of the CDR3: TGTGCCATCAGTGAAAGGGGACAGGGGGCATCTCGACAGCCCCAGCATTTT.

As concerns this clone: At one of its ends the junction is not consistent with the germline gene, which may arise from a read error. The sample contains more than one DNA sequence encoding this CDR3. The chain is built from TRBV12-5 and TRBJ1-1, with 7 positions matching TRBD1. CDR3 size: 19 residues. Per germline, CDR1 LGHNT and CDR2 FRNRAP. In DNA, the CDR3 is TGTGCTAGTGGCCAATACTATGACAGGGTAAGGGCCATGAATACTGAAGCTTTCTTT. Its translation is CASGQYYDRVRAMNTEAFF.

The chain links TRBV10-3 to TRBJ1-2, with a tentative D call TRBD1 (5 bases). The CDR3 length is 13 residues. The V end was cut by 6 bases, the J end by 5 bases, with 13 bases between. The germline V gene encodes CDR1 ENHRY and CDR2 SYGVKD. Written as DNA, the CDR3 is TGTGCCATCAGGATGACAGAGCTTTATGGCTACACCTTC. Amino acids: CAIRMTELYGYTF.

The rearrangement joins TRBV5-4 to TRBJ2-2, with 10 bases fitting TRBD2. Germline trimming cut 0 bases from V and 7 bases from J; bases unmatched to any gene: 9. The CDR3 spans 17 residues. Germline CDR1 is SGHNT and CDR2 is YYREEE (reference sequence). Here the CDR3 reads CASSLVSSGGIFGELFF. The DNA for the CDR3 is TGTGCCAGCAGCTTGGTGTCTAGCGGGGGCATTTTCGGGGAGCTGTTTTTT. Complete variable domain (other parts from reference TRBV5-4 and TRBJ2-2): ETGVTQSPTHLIKTRGQQVTLRCSSQSGHNTVSWYQQALGQGPQFIFQYYREEENGRGNFPPRFSGLQFPNYSSELNVNALELDDSALYLCASSLVSSGGIFGELFFGEGSRLTVL.

This clone was recorded a few times. This chain joins TRBV11-2 and TRBJ2-7; 10 nucleotides match TRBD1. After removal of 4 bases from V and 0 bases from J, the junction contained 6 bases not matched to a gene. The CDR3 length is 16 residues. Germline CDR1 SGHAT, CDR2 FQNNGV. The CDR3 region has the DNA TGTGCCAGCAGCTCCGGGACAGGGGTCATCTCCTACGAGCAGTACTTC. This encodes CASSSGTGVISYEQYF.

V gene TRBV2 combines with J gene TRBJ2-1, with TRBD2 identical over 8 bases. CDR1 is SNHLY and CDR2 is FYNNEI in the germline V gene. V lost 4 bases, J lost 8 bases, and 7 bases stayed unmatched. CDR3 size: 14 residues. CDR3 DNA sequence: TGTGCCAGCAGTGTCGGGGGGGCCGGGGATGAGCAGTTCTTC. It is translated as CASSVGGAGDEQFF.

The chain uses TRBV9 and TRBJ2-3; 11 nucleotides match TRBD2. J was trimmed by 4 bases and V by 3 bases; bases with no gene match: 7. Germline V CDR1 and CDR2: SGDLS, YYNGEE. The CDR3 is made up of 16 amino acids. CDR3 sequence: CASSGLAGGPADTQYF. CDR3 DNA: TGTGCCAGCAGCGGCTTAGCGGGGGGGCCTGCAGATACGCAGTATTTT.

The chain recombines TRBV23-1 with TRBJ2-5; 10 nucleotides agree with TRBD1. TRBV23-1 is recorded as an ORF, its role being uncertain. The CDR3 has 15 amino acids. After removal of 2 bases from V and 4 bases from J, the junction contained 4 bases not matched to a gene. The CDR3 sequence: CASSQHRDRGETQYF. CDR3 coding DNA: TGCGCCAGCAGTCAACACCGGGACAGGGGAGAGACCCAGTACTTC.

This clone is categorized as medium-sized (0.01 to 0.1%). This chain links TRBV6-5 with TRBJ2-1; no reliable D call. V lost 1 base and J 0 bases, leaving 7 bases between the germline ends. The CDR3 has 15 residues. Germline loops: CDR1 MNHEY, CDR2 SVGAGI. The CDR3 DNA follows: TGTGCCAGCAGTTACTACGGCGACTCCTACAATGAGCAGTTCTTC. It translates to CASSYYGDSYNEQFF.

This clone came up a few times. This chain joins TRBV6-5 and TRBJ1-6; D remains unclear. CDR3 length: 16 amino acids. Germline CDR1 MNHEY, CDR2 SVGAGI. Trimming took off 1 base at V and 7 bases at J, with 14 bases between the two ends. The DNA of the CDR3 is TGTGCCAGCAGTTACTTATCCCTCCAGACCAATTCACCCCTCCACTTT. It translates to CASSYLSLQTNSPLHF.

The chain uses TRBV15 and TRBJ2-1, with 9 bases lining up with TRBD2. Germline V gene lookup returns CDR1 LNHNV and CDR2 YYDKDF (reference sequence). The CDR3 is 16 amino acids. V was pared by 0 bases and J by 7 bases, with 7 bases of the junction left unmatched. For the CDR3, the DNA is TGTGCCACCAGCAGAGAACGGCGGGGGGGCTTTAATGAGCAGTTCTTC. Its translation: CATSRERRGGFNEQFF.

The chain carries TRBV13 and TRBJ1-1, with D possibly TRBD1 on 5 matching bases. The CDR3 has 13 amino acids. V lost 5 bases and J 4 bases, leaving 11 bases between the germline ends. CDR1 is PRHDT, CDR2 FYEKMQ, per germline (reference sequence). The CDR3: CASSIGGVTEAFF. The CDR3 nucleotides are TGTGCCAGCAGCATTGGAGGGGTCACTGAAGCTTTCTTT. Full variable domain (rest looked up from reference TRBV13 and TRBJ1-1): AAGVIQSPRHLIKEKRETATLKCYPIPRHDTVYWYQQGPGQDPQFLISFYEKMQSDKGSIPDRFSAQQFSDYHSELNMSSLELGDSALYFCASSIGGVTEAFFGQGTRLTVV.

Points on this clone: This specimen includes other DNA sequences encoding the same CDR3. The CDR3 DNA is TGTGCCAGCAGTGACTCTAGCGGGGGGGCAGATACGCAGTATTTT. Residues: CASSDSSGGADTQYF. V gene TRBV6-4 combines with J gene TRBJ2-3, with TRBD2 matching over 11 bases. The ends lost 0 bases at V and 4 bases at J; junction bases unmatched: 0. This CDR3 is built from 15 residues. Germline CDR1 reads MRHNA; CDR2 reads SNTAGT.

V and J are TRBV27 and TRBJ2-3; TRBD1 aligns across 9 bases. Trimming removed 5 bases from V and 2 bases from J; junction bases left unmatched: 11. Germline V gene lookup returns CDR1 MNHEY and CDR2 SMNVEV (reference sequence). The CDR3 runs to 17 residues. The CDR3 sequence is CASSINSGTGITDTQYF. The CDR3, as DNA: TGTGCCAGCAGTATTAACTCCGGGACAGGGATCACAGATACGCAGTATTTT.

The chain recombines TRBV2 with TRBJ2-5; tentatively, D is TRBD2 (5 bases). V lost 0 bases, J lost 1 base, and 15 bases lay in between. This CDR3 contains 17 residues. Germline loops: CDR1 SNHLY, CDR2 FYNNEI. CDR3 coding DNA: TGTGCCAGCAGTGAAGCAGATGGGAGAGATGGCCAAGAGACCCAGTACTTC. Translation: CASSEADGRDGQETQYF.

The chain links TRBV6-4 to TRBJ2-1; D unclear. The V end lost 3 bases, the J end lost 3 bases, and 6 bases lay between the germline ends. CDR3 size: 13 residues. CDR1 is MRHNA, CDR2 SNTAGT, per germline. The CDR3 loop reads CASSEGDYNEQFF. CDR3 coding DNA: TGTGCCAGCAGTGAGGGCGACTACAATGAGCAGTTCTTC.

As DNA, the CDR3 is TGTGCCAGCAGTGTCCGTTCGAACACTGAAGCTTTCTTT. This sequence encodes CASSVRSNTEAFF. The gene calls are TRBV6-4 and TRBJ1-1; D unresolved. Germline loops: CDR1 MRHNA, CDR2 SNTAGT. The CDR3 is 13 residues long. Trimming removed 4 bases from V and 1 base from J, with 7 bases in between.